This T cell receptor beta chain is drawn from a study of T cell repertoires in cytomegalovirus infection. Study-wide context: Matching HLA type and CMV infection were both indicated by public TCR beta signatures.

With respect to this clonotype: The antigen is undetermined.

TCRdb reprocessed the reads with MiXCR, giving one entry per CDR3 protein. This table holds roughly 280,000 distinct CDR3 sequences, 20% to 25% found once. Germline V lookup: CDR1 SGHRS, CDR2 YFSETQ. CDR3 length equals 14 residues. Trimming stripped 1 base from V and 3 bases from J, with 11 bases between. The sequencing used cultured PBMCs, collected from culture after CMV antigen stimulation. V and J are TRBV5-1 and TRBJ2-7; D remains unclear. This TCR was recovered from a human donor in good health (CMV status not recorded). Some clones in this sample may be carry-over from other donors' samples. The CDR3 sequence: CASSLRLQSYEQYF. Here the CDR3 DNA reads TGCGCCAGCAGCTTGAGGCTACAGAGCTACGAGCAGTACTTC.